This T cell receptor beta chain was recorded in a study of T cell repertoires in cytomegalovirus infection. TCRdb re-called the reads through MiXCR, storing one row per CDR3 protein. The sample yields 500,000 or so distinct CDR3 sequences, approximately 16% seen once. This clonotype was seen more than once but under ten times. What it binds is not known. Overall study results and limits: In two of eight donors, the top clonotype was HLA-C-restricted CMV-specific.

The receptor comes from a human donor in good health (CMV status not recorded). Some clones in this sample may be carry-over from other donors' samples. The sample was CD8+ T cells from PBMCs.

CDR3 DNA sequence: TGTGCCAGCAGTGAACTGGACAGGGGTACGGATACGCAGTATTTT. Protein sequence: CASSELDRGTDTQYF. The V call is TRBV2, the J call TRBJ2-3, with TRBD1 matching over 9 bases. V shed 2 bases and J 6 bases; nucleotides not matched to a gene: 6. CDR1 and CDR2 (germline): SNHLY, FYNNEI. The CDR3 spans 15 residues.